Listed below are T cell receptor beta chains from one sample, sequenced in a study of blood T cell repertoires in COVID-19. Assay used: immunoSEQ multiplex PCR; TCRdb lists only in-frame clones, some missing. This table holds about 150,000 clones, roughly 80% found once. The sequenced sample was PBMCs or T cells enriched from blood (not recorded which). Receptors originate from a woman between 50 and 59 years old who had recovered from COVID-19. The conserved cysteine and the conserved F or W are not part of the CDR3 here.

v_call cdr3_aa
TRBV29-1 SVPRTSGSYEQY
TRBV28 ASSLTGQGVDTQY
TRBV7-2 ASSTRTVYT
TRBV10-3 AIRAETGANYGYT
TRBV5-1 ASRPPGLTYEQY
TRBV2 ASSGRNREGTQY
TRBV5-4 ASSLDDRVRGYT
TRBV5-5 ASSLAATGWDTEAF
TRBV19 ASSISLAGGKYNEQF
TRBV28 ASRRGSYHNEQF
TRBV7-2 ASSLNEALH
TRBV7-2 ASSSSGRRETQY
TRBV11-1 ASSHRETQY
TRBV2 ASSEGTGVENIQY
TRBV11-3 ASSFEQGSYYYGYT
TRBV7-2 ASSLSPGWNEQF
TRBV28 ASSLTSGRTDEQF
TRBV19 ASSMGGLWKTQY
TRBV6-5 ASRSGYTEAF
TRBV19 ASSIGGNYEQY
TRBV6-2/TRBV6-3 ASSYSIRDYSNQPQH
TRBV13 ASSSPGTSSYNEQF
TRBV27 ASITGREQF
TRBV25-1 ASSGDRGSGANVLT
TRBV29-1 SVRDRGRGEQF
TRBV21-1 ASSEGQGDGYGYT
TRBV28 ASSLGIPGGTEAF
TRBV6-5 ASSYSMGTGEQPQH
TRBV27 ASSLEPGSPLH
TRBV2 ASSEQGGVAYEQY
TRBV7-3 ASSPSRGASYNEQF
TRBV7-9 ASSSRVGQEKLF
TRBV2 ASKMSGGSDNQPQH
TRBV24-1 ATSASGARDEQF
TRBV7-9 ASSFSGTSGVQNTGELF
TRBV10-1 AGTEAF
TRBV2 ASISGRGSSQPQH
TRBV3-1/TRBV3-2 ASSQVSGQGFWNTEAF
TRBV28 ASARDSPYEQY
TRBV12-3/TRBV12-4 ASSSGGGYT
TRBV9 ASGTSGTDTQY
TRBV9 ASSGEGGSYNSPLH
TRBV18 ASSQTGNSYEQY
TRBV19 ASRRLEGGQEKLF
TRBV19 ASSTLAGRYEQY
TRBV11-2 ASSPRTAPMNTEAF
TRBV19 ASSMTVSYEQY
TRBV2 ASRDRGFSGNTIY
TRBV5-1 ASREDSTTYEQY
TRBV29-1 SVLYRVRNEQF
TRBV27 ASSYTDHEQY